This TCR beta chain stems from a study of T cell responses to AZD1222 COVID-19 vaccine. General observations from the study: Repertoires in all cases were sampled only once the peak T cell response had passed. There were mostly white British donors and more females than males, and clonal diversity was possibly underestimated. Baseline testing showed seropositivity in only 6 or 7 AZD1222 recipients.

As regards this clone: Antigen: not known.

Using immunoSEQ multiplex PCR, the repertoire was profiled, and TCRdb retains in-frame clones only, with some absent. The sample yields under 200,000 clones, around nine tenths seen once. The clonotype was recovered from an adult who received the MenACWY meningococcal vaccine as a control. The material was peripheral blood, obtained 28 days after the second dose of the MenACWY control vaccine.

This CDR3 reads CASSLGDTEAFF. The CDR3 DNA follows: TGTGCCAGCAGCTTAGGGGACACTGAAGCTTTCTTT. J is TRBJ1-1 and V is TRBV11-3; no firm D call. Trimming took off 1 base at V and 3 bases at J, with 3 bases between the two ends. Germline-derived CDR1 and CDR2 are SGHNT and YENEEA. This CDR3 contains 12 residues.